The T cell receptor (beta chain) under discussion was sequenced for a study of T cell responses to AZD1222 COVID-19 vaccine. Profiling relied on immunoSEQ multiplex PCR, and the TCRdb table lists in-frame clones only, not all of them. This sample carries approximately 110,000 clones, around 86% of them seen once, and the ten largest clones take roughly 1.1%. Trimming removed 8 bases from V and 5 bases from J, with 20 bases in between. The germline CDR1 and CDR2 sequences are SQVTM and ANQGSEA. The CDR3 is 14 amino acids. The specimen comprised peripheral blood, sampled on day 0 of AZD1222 vaccination. The sequence was collected from an adult in good health. The chain is built from TRBV29-1 and TRBJ2-3, with D tentatively TRBD2 (6 bases). CDR3 sequence reads: CSLSTGTRGDTQYF. As DNA, the CDR3 is TGCAGCCTCTCCACCGGGACTCGCGGAGATACGCAGTATTTT.